This T cell receptor (beta chain) was recorded in a study of cytomegalovirus exposure and HLA in healthy donors. In the study overall: Early released data comprised about 90 million unique TCRs from HLA-typed donors. Study-wide results and limits: Several of the most significant clusters appeared, in a later analysis, to be linked to common viral pathogens. In an earlier analysis, most TCR beta V segments were productive about 90% or about 30% of the time. There were a few CMV-associated chains whose specificity for CMV antigens was confirmed in vitro.

60 Vbeta and 13 Jbeta primers were used in PCR. The method was immunoSEQ multiplex PCR; TCRdb's version includes in-frame clones alone and lacks a portion of them. The sample shows approximately 150,000 clones, more than 65% of them seen only once. Note on this clone: What it binds is not known.

The CDR3 totals 16 residues. V was cut by 1 base and J by 4 bases, with 15 bases left in between. Germline CDR1 and CDR2: SGHAT and FQNNGV. The V gene is TRBV11-2, the J gene TRBJ2-3; a possible D gene is TRBD2 (5 bases). Sequenced material: PBMCs. The clonotype comes from a man aged 18 to 29 in good health and CMV-seropositive. For the CDR3, the DNA is TGTGCCAGCAGCTTAGTCGGTGGGAGCGTCGCAGATACGCAGTATTTT. This sequence encodes CASSLVGGSVADTQYF.